The rows below give T cell receptor beta chains drawn from one sample of a study of shared clonotypes between healthy human individuals. Profiled with immunoSEQ multiplex PCR; TCRdb holds only in-frame clones, not every one. The top ten hold 1.8% of the sample, which has fewer than 850,000 clones, around 72% seen once. Material: memory CD4+ T cells sorted from blood. Receptors originate from a woman aged 25 to 39 in good health. Both conserved end residues are part of each CDR3. Each record gives: D gene, J gene, clone size, V gene, CDR3 DNA, CDR3 protein. A D gene is named only where the DNA matches it firmly. Rows give clone size only sometimes, using once, few, many, or a class for an expanded clone.

D gene: .
J gene: TRBJ1-6
clone size: few
V gene: TRBV29-1
CDR3 DNA: TGCAGCGTACAGGGACATCCCAATTCACCCCTCCACTTT
CDR3 protein: CSVQGHPNSPLHF

D gene: TRBD1
J gene: TRBJ2-5
clone size: .
V gene: TRBV19
CDR3 DNA: TGTGGCACAGTACAGGGGGAGACCCAGTACTTC
CDR3 protein: CGTVQGETQYF

D gene: .
J gene: TRBJ2-3
clone size: .
V gene: TRBV2
CDR3 DNA: TGTGCCAGCAGTGAGGAGGCCCCGCGAGTAGGTACGCAGTATTTT
CDR3 protein: CASSEEAPRVGTQYF

D gene: TRBD2
J gene: TRBJ2-7
clone size: .
V gene: TRBV29-1
CDR3 DNA: TGCAGCGTCGCGAGCGGGAGTCTCCTCGAGCAGTACTTC
CDR3 protein: CSVASGSLLEQYF

D gene: .
J gene: TRBJ1-5
clone size: .
V gene: TRBV5-5
CDR3 DNA: TGTGCCAGCAGCTGGGACTTACCCGGGGACAATCAGCCCCAGCATTTT
CDR3 protein: CASSWDLPGDNQPQHF

D gene: .
J gene: TRBJ1-4
clone size: .
V gene: TRBV18
CDR3 DNA: TGTGCCAGCTCACCAGTCCCCTGGGCTAGGGATGAAAAACTGTTTTTT
CDR3 protein: CASSPVPWARDEKLFF

D gene: .
J gene: TRBJ1-1
clone size: .
V gene: TRBV2
CDR3 DNA: TGTGCCAGCTCCGGAGAGGGTATCACTGAAGCTTTCTTT
CDR3 protein: CASSGEGITEAFF

D gene: .
J gene: TRBJ1-2
clone size: .
V gene: TRBV10-1
CDR3 DNA: TGCGCCAGCAGTGAGGTCCGGACCTATGGCTACACCTTC
CDR3 protein: CASSEVRTYGYTF

D gene: TRBD1
J gene: TRBJ2-7
clone size: few
V gene: TRBV2
CDR3 DNA: TGTGCCAGCAGAGCTGACAGGGCGACCTACGAGCAGTACTTC
CDR3 protein: CASRADRATYEQYF

D gene: TRBD2
J gene: TRBJ2-7
clone size: .
V gene: TRBV6-1
CDR3 DNA: TGTGCCAGCAGTGAAGGATGGGGACTAGCCGTCTACGAGCAGTACTTC
CDR3 protein: CASSEGWGLAVYEQYF

D gene: .
J gene: TRBJ1-5
clone size: .
V gene: TRBV19
CDR3 DNA: TGTGCCAGTAGCCCAACTGGGGCAGGGAGATGGAATCAGCCCCAGCATTTT
CDR3 protein: CASSPTGAGRWNQPQHF

D gene: .
J gene: TRBJ2-3
clone size: .
V gene: TRBV11-1
CDR3 DNA: TGTGCCAGCAGCTCTCGGAAGGTGAGCACAGATACGCAGTATTTT
CDR3 protein: CASSSRKVSTDTQYF

D gene: TRBD1
J gene: TRBJ1-5
clone size: once
V gene: TRBV19
CDR3 DNA: TGTGCCAGTAGATACAGGGGAGAGAGCAATCAGCCCCAGCATTTT
CDR3 protein: CASRYRGESNQPQHF

D gene: TRBD2
J gene: TRBJ2-3
clone size: .
V gene: TRBV4-1
CDR3 DNA: TGCGCCAGCAGCCAAGTACCGGGACTAGCGGGAGCTGATACGCAGTATTTT
CDR3 protein: CASSQVPGLAGADTQYF

D gene: .
J gene: TRBJ2-2
clone size: few
V gene: TRBV7-8
CDR3 DNA: TGTGCCAGCAGCTCCCGCCCCAAGGGGGGTACCGGGGAGCTGTTTTTT
CDR3 protein: CASSSRPKGGTGELFF

D gene: TRBD2
J gene: TRBJ2-1
clone size: .
V gene: TRBV2
CDR3 DNA: TGTGCCAGCAGTGATCTGACTAGCGGGGTCAATGAGCAGTTCTTC
CDR3 protein: CASSDLTSGVNEQFF

D gene: .
J gene: TRBJ2-2
clone size: .
V gene: TRBV5-1
CDR3 DNA: TGCGCCAGCAGCTCGCCCCTGGGACGTTCGAACACCGGGGAGCTGTTTTTT
CDR3 protein: CASSSPLGRSNTGELFF

D gene: .
J gene: TRBJ1-2
clone size: .
V gene: TRBV25-1
CDR3 DNA: TGTGCCAGCTCAGGTATAGGGCTCTATGGCTACACCTTC
CDR3 protein: CASSGIGLYGYTF

D gene: TRBD1
J gene: TRBJ2-2
clone size: once
V gene: TRBV10-1
CDR3 DNA: TGCGCCAGCAGTTGGACAGGCACGAACACCGGGGAGCTGTTTTTT
CDR3 protein: CASSWTGTNTGELFF

D gene: .
J gene: TRBJ2-3
clone size: .
V gene: TRBV6-1
CDR3 DNA: TGTGCCAGCAGTGAGGGCGGAAACACAGATACGCAGTATTTT
CDR3 protein: CASSEGGNTDTQYF